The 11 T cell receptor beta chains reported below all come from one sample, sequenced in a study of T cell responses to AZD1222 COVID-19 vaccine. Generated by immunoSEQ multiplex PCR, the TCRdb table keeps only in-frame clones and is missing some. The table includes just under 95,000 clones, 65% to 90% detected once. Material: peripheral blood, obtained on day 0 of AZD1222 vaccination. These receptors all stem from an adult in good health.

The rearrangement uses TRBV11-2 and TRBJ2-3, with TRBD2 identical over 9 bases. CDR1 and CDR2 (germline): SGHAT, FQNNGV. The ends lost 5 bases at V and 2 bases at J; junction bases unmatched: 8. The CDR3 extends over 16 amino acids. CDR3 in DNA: TGTGCCAGCAGCGGCCGGATAGCGGGAGCCACAGATACGCAGTATTTT. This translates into CASSGRIAGATDTQYF.

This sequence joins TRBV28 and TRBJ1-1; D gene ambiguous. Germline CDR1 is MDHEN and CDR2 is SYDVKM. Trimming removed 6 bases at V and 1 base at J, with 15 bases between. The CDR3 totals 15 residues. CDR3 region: CASRVQELQNTEAFF. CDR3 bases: TGTGCCAGCAGGGTCCAGGAACTTCAGAACACTGAAGCTTTCTTT.

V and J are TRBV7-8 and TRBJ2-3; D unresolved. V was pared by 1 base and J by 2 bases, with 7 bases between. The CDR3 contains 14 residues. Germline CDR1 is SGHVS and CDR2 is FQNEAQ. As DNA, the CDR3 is TGTGCCAGCAGCTTAGAAGTTCCCACAGATACGCAGTATTTT. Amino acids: CASSLEVPTDTQYF.

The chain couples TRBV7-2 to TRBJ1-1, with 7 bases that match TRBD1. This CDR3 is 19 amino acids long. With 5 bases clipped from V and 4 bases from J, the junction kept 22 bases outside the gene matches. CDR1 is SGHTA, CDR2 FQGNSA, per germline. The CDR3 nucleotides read TGTGCCAGCAGCCCACCTAAATCAAGGGGGCGCGGGGAAGGCACTGAAGCTTTCTTT. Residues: CASSPPKSRGRGEGTEAFF.

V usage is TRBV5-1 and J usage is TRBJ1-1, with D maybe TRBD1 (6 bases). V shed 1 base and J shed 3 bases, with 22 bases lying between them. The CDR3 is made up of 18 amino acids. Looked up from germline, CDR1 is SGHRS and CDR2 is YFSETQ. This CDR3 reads CASSLRGGQRTADTEAFF. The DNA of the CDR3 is TGCGCCAGCAGCTTGCGTGGGGGCCAACGAACCGCGGACACTGAAGCTTTCTTT.

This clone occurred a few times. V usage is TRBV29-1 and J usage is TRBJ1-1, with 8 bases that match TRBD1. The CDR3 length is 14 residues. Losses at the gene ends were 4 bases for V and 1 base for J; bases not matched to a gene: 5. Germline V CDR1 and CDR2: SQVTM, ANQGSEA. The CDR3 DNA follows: TGCAGCGTTGTACGCGGGACAGGGAACACTGAAGCTTTCTTT. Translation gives CSVVRGTGNTEAFF.

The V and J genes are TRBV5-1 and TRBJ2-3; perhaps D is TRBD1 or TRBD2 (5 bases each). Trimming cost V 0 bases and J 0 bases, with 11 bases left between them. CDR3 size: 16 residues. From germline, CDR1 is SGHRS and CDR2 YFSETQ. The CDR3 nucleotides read TGCGCCAGCAGCTTGGCTGGGGGTTCTAGCACAGATACGCAGTATTTT. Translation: CASSLAGGSSTDTQYF.

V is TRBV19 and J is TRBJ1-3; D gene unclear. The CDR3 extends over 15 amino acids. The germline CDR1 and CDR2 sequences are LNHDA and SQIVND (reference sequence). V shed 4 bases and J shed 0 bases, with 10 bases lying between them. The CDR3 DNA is TGTGCCAGTAGTAGTGTGGGAGGCTCTGGAAACACCATATATTTT. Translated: CASSSVGGSGNTIYF.

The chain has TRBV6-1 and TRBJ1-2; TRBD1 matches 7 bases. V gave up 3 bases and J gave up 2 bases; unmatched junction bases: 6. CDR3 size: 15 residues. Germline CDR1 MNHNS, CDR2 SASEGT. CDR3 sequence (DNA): TGTGCCAGCAGTGACAGGGGGAGAGCGAACTATGGCTACACCTTC. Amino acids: CASSDRGRANYGYTF.

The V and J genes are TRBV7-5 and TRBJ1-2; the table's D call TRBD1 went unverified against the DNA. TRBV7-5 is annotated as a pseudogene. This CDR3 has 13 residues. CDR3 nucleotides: TGTGTCAGAAGTTACAGGGGGCTAGGTGGCTACACCTTC. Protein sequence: CVRSYRGLGGYTF.

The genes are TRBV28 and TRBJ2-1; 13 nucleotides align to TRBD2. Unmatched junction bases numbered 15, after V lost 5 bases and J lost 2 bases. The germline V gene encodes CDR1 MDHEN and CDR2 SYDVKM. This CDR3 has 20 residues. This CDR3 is CASSATTLRLAGGTYNEQFF. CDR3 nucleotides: TGTGCCAGCAGTGCCACCACCTTGAGACTAGCGGGAGGAACCTACAATGAGCAGTTCTTC.